Listed below are T cell receptor beta chains from one sample, sequenced in a study of blood T cells in healthy people across ages. TCRdb independently ran MiXCR on the 5' RACE reads; one entry per CDR3 protein. Among approximately 830,000 distinct CDR3 sequences listed, approximately 59% were seen once. The sample comprised blood. All receptors come from a man aged 25-45 years in good health. The CDR3 runs from the conserved cysteine through the conserved F or W. D genes are given only for firm matches. Part of the rows lack a size; the others show once, few, many or a class for expanded clones.

clone_size: .; d_call: .; v_call: TRBV28; j_call: TRBJ2-1; cdr3_aa: CASSWVGTLYNEQFF; cdr3_nt: TGTGCCAGCAGTTGGGTTGGGACCCTATACAATGAGCAGTTCTTC
clone_size: .; d_call: .; v_call: TRBV3-1; j_call: TRBJ1-1; cdr3_aa: CASSPHDRDTEVFF; cdr3_nt: TGTGCCAGCAGCCCGCACGACCGGGACACTGAAGTTTTCTTT
clone_size: .; d_call: .; v_call: TRBV6-2/TRBV6-3; j_call: TRBJ2-3; cdr3_aa: CASSDGDGGSEGDTQYF; cdr3_nt: TGTGCCAGCAGTGACGGGGACGGGGGTTCGGAGGGAGATACGCAGTATTTT
clone_size: .; d_call: TRBD1; v_call: TRBV28; j_call: TRBJ2-1; cdr3_aa: CASEGDRNEQFF; cdr3_nt: TGTGCCAGCGAAGGGGACAGGAATGAGCAGTTCTTC
clone_size: .; d_call: TRBD1; v_call: TRBV29-1; j_call: TRBJ1-3; cdr3_aa: CSVEKGAVGNTIYF; cdr3_nt: TGCAGCGTTGAAAAGGGGGCAGTCGGAAACACCATATATTTT
clone_size: .; d_call: .; v_call: TRBV6-5; j_call: TRBJ2-1; cdr3_aa: CASRTGSRKDNEQFF; cdr3_nt: TGTGCCAGCAGGACAGGCTCTCGAAAGGACAATGAGCAGTTCTTC
clone_size: .; d_call: .; v_call: TRBV6-2/TRBV6-3; j_call: TRBJ2-6; cdr3_aa: CASNPGTGANVLTF; cdr3_nt: TGTGCCAGCAACCCAGGGACTGGGGCCAACGTCCTGACTTTC
clone_size: .; d_call: .; v_call: TRBV7-2; j_call: TRBJ2-7; cdr3_aa: CASSLVSLDAYEQYF; cdr3_nt: TGTGCCAGCAGCTTAGTCTCCCTAGATGCGTACGAGCAGTACTTC
clone_size: few; d_call: .; v_call: TRBV28; j_call: TRBJ2-5; cdr3_aa: CASSKGGVETQYF; cdr3_nt: TGTGCCAGCAGTAAGGGGGGGGTAGAGACCCAGTACTTC
clone_size: .; d_call: .; v_call: TRBV29-1; j_call: TRBJ2-1; cdr3_aa: CSGKERDNEQFF; cdr3_nt: TGCAGCGGGAAAGAAAGGGACAATGAGCAGTTCTTC
clone_size: once; d_call: .; v_call: TRBV6-1; j_call: TRBJ1-4; cdr3_aa: CASSVFRSELFF; cdr3_nt: TGTGCCAGCAGTGTCTTCCGGAGTGAACTGTTTTTT
clone_size: .; d_call: TRBD1; v_call: TRBV15; j_call: TRBJ2-5; cdr3_aa: CATSRGQKTQETQYF; cdr3_nt: TGTGCCACCAGCAGGGGACAGAAGACCCAAGAGACCCAGTACTTC
clone_size: .; d_call: .; v_call: TRBV20-1; j_call: TRBJ2-5; cdr3_aa: CSARVTARETQYF; cdr3_nt: TGCAGTGCTAGAGTGACCGCGAGGGAGACCCAGTACTTC
clone_size: .; d_call: .; v_call: TRBV10-3; j_call: TRBJ2-3; cdr3_aa: CAISESYGKGGTDTQYF; cdr3_nt: TGTGCCATCAGTGAGTCGTATGGGAAAGGGGGCACAGATACGCAGTATTTT
clone_size: .; d_call: TRBD2; v_call: TRBV11-1; j_call: TRBJ2-1; cdr3_aa: CASSSPRGGGADEQFF; cdr3_nt: TGTGCCAGCAGCTCCCCACGGGGCGGGGGGGCAGATGAGCAGTTCTTC
clone_size: .; d_call: .; v_call: TRBV7-3; j_call: TRBJ2-3; cdr3_aa: CASSLTTVPDTQYF; cdr3_nt: TGTGCCAGCAGCTTAACAACGGTTCCAGATACGCAGTATTTT
clone_size: .; d_call: .; v_call: TRBV4-2; j_call: TRBJ2-1; cdr3_aa: CASSQSHNSGFSGDEQFF; cdr3_nt: TGTGCCAGCAGCCAATCCCACAACTCGGGATTTTCGGGAGATGAGCAGTTCTTC
clone_size: few; d_call: TRBD1; v_call: TRBV5-1; j_call: TRBJ2-7; cdr3_aa: CASSSDRPYEQYF; cdr3_nt: TGCGCCAGCAGCTCGGACAGGCCCTACGAGCAGTACTTC
clone_size: once; d_call: .; v_call: TRBV28; j_call: TRBJ2-7; cdr3_aa: CASSFRGIDHYEQYF; cdr3_nt: TGTGCCAGCAGCTTCAGAGGGATCGATCACTACGAGCAGTACTTC
clone_size: .; d_call: .; v_call: TRBV29-1; j_call: TRBJ2-3; cdr3_aa: CSVVGATDTQYF; cdr3_nt: TGCAGCGTGGTCGGGGCGACAGATACGCAGTATTTT
clone_size: .; d_call: .; v_call: TRBV20-1; j_call: TRBJ2-7; cdr3_aa: CSARDRRAVAYEQYF; cdr3_nt: TGCAGTGCTAGAGATCGTCGAGCGGTCGCCTACGAGCAGTACTTC
clone_size: .; d_call: .; v_call: TRBV4-3; j_call: TRBJ2-2; cdr3_aa: CASSPRSVRSGELFF; cdr3_nt: TGCGCCAGCAGTCCTAGGTCCGTTAGAAGCGGGGAGCTGTTTTTT
clone_size: .; d_call: TRBD2; v_call: TRBV6-5; j_call: TRBJ2-7; cdr3_aa: CASSYVGLADSYEQYF; cdr3_nt: TGTGCCAGCAGTTACGTGGGGCTAGCGGATTCCTACGAGCAGTACTTC
clone_size: .; d_call: TRBD2; v_call: TRBV11-2; j_call: TRBJ2-1; cdr3_aa: CASSEGEGYHNEQFF; cdr3_nt: TGTGCCAGCTCCGAAGGGGAGGGGTACCACAATGAGCAGTTCTTC
clone_size: .; d_call: TRBD2; v_call: TRBV13; j_call: TRBJ2-1; cdr3_aa: CASSLSLAGAYNEQFF; cdr3_nt: TGTGCCAGCAGCCTCTCCCTAGCGGGGGCTTACAATGAGCAGTTCTTC
clone_size: once; d_call: .; v_call: TRBV5-1; j_call: TRBJ2-1; cdr3_aa: CASSLWGEGVNEQFF; cdr3_nt: TGCGCCAGCAGCTTGTGGGGAGAAGGGGTCAATGAGCAGTTCTTC
clone_size: few; d_call: .; v_call: TRBV30; j_call: TRBJ2-6; cdr3_aa: CVSASSGANVLTF; cdr3_nt: TGTGTCTCAGCGTCCTCTGGGGCCAACGTCCTGACTTTC
clone_size: once; d_call: .; v_call: TRBV5-1; j_call: TRBJ1-6; cdr3_aa: CASSLGVGVSPLHF; cdr3_nt: TGCGCCAGCAGCTTGGGGGTGGGGGTCTCACCCCTCCACTTT
clone_size: .; d_call: TRBD1; v_call: TRBV6-2/TRBV6-3; j_call: TRBJ1-5; cdr3_aa: CASSYRGTGDQPQHF; cdr3_nt: TGTGCCAGCAGTTACAGAGGGACAGGGGACCAGCCCCAGCATTTT
clone_size: few; d_call: TRBD1; v_call: TRBV9; j_call: TRBJ1-2; cdr3_aa: CASSAQGAGYGYTF; cdr3_nt: TGTGCCAGCAGCGCACAGGGGGCCGGCTATGGCTACACCTTC
clone_size: .; d_call: .; v_call: TRBV28; j_call: TRBJ2-7; cdr3_aa: CASSLWSDPYEQYF; cdr3_nt: TGTGCCAGCAGTTTATGGTCGGACCCTTACGAGCAGTACTTC
clone_size: .; d_call: .; v_call: TRBV24-1; j_call: TRBJ2-5; cdr3_aa: CATSVAGETQYF; cdr3_nt: TGTGCCACCAGTGTCGCAGGGGAGACCCAGTACTTC
clone_size: .; d_call: .; v_call: TRBV6-5; j_call: TRBJ1-5; cdr3_aa: CASLYSNQPQHF; cdr3_nt: TGTGCCAGCCTATATAGCAATCAGCCCCAGCATTTT
clone_size: many; d_call: .; v_call: TRBV29-1; j_call: TRBJ2-1; cdr3_aa: CSVEPSGRFNEQFF; cdr3_nt: TGCAGCGTTGAACCGTCAGGGCGGTTCAATGAGCAGTTCTTC
clone_size: .; d_call: TRBD1; v_call: TRBV6-2/TRBV6-3; j_call: TRBJ2-6; cdr3_aa: CASSKRQTGGISSGANVLTF; cdr3_nt: TGTGCCAGCAGCAAACGACAGACAGGGGGGATTAGCTCTGGGGCCAACGTCCTGACTTTC
clone_size: many; d_call: TRBD1; v_call: TRBV6-2/TRBV6-3; j_call: TRBJ2-7; cdr3_aa: CASGTVSNEQYF; cdr3_nt: TGTGCCAGCGGGACAGTATCTAACGAGCAGTACTTC
clone_size: few; d_call: .; v_call: TRBV7-2; j_call: TRBJ2-7; cdr3_aa: CASSVRVSSYEQYF; cdr3_nt: TGTGCCAGCAGCGTGAGAGTAAGCTCCTACGAGCAGTACTTC